A selection of T cell receptor beta chains follows, all from one sample in a study of siplizumab effects on memory and regulatory T cells. The method was immunoSEQ multiplex PCR; TCRdb's version includes in-frame clones alone and lacks a portion of them. The table shows over 85,000 clones, with approximately 96% occurring only once. Sequencing was performed on naive CD4+ T cells sorted from blood. These receptors all come from a human donor in good health. CDR3s include the opening cysteine and the closing phenylalanine or tryptophan. D genes are given only for firm matches. Clone sizes are given selectively: once, few, many, or a class where the clone is expanded.

v_call	d_call	clone_size	j_call	cdr3_aa	cdr3_nt
TRBV6-7	.	once	TRBJ2-3	CASSYATPTDTQYF	TGTGCCAGCAGTTACGCAACACCTACAGATACGCAGTATTTT
TRBV28	TRBD1	.	TRBJ1-5	CASSLPTGGNQPQHF	TGTGCCAGCAGTTTACCCACAGGGGGCAATCAGCCCCAGCATTTT
TRBV5-1	.	.	TRBJ1-2	CASSLGSVATNYGYTF	TGCGCCAGCAGCTTGGGCTCGGTGGCAACTAACTATGGCTACACCTTC
TRBV6-1	.	.	TRBJ1-3	CASSGIGQPGNTIYF	TGTGCCAGCAGTGGGATTGGACAGCCTGGAAACACCATATATTTT
TRBV5-6	.	.	TRBJ2-7	CASSLRGADSYEQYF	TGTGCCAGCAGCTTACGGGGGGCCGATTCCTACGAGCAGTACTTC
TRBV29-1	TRBD2	.	TRBJ2-7	CSVEGMGSGGIPYEQYF	TGCAGCGTTGAAGGTATGGGAAGCGGGGGGATTCCCTACGAGCAGTACTTC
TRBV20-1	.	once	TRBJ1-1	CSASSNTEAFF	TGCAGTGCGAGCTCGAACACTGAAGCTTTCTTT
TRBV5-5	.	.	TRBJ2-2	CASSWGTTNTGELFF	TGTGCCAGCAGCTGGGGGACAACGAACACCGGGGAGCTGTTTTTT
TRBV9	.	.	TRBJ2-7	CASSVVEAPLSYEQYF	TGTGCCAGCAGCGTAGTCGAGGCCCCCCTCTCCTACGAGCAGTACTTC
TRBV5-1	TRBD2	.	TRBJ2-1	CASTQTGTSGGAREQFF	TGCGCCAGCACCCAGACCGGGACTAGCGGGGGGGCGCGTGAGCAGTTCTTC
TRBV15	.	.	TRBJ1-1	CATSKTGSTGAFF	TGTGCCACCAGCAAAACAGGGTCCACTGGGGCTTTCTTT
TRBV5-1	.	.	TRBJ2-3	CASSLSGSLPDTQYF	TGCGCCAGCAGCTTGTCGGGGAGTTTGCCAGATACGCAGTATTTT
TRBV29-1	TRBD1	.	TRBJ1-1	CSADRVRTINTEAFF	TGCAGCGCTGACAGGGTTCGGACCATTAACACTGAAGCTTTCTTT
TRBV19	.	once	TRBJ1-2	CASRLDGNYGYTF	TGTGCCAGTAGACTTGACGGAAACTATGGCTACACCTTC
TRBV27	.	.	TRBJ2-1	CASSLISLGEQFF	TGTGCCAGCAGTTTAATCTCCCTCGGTGAGCAGTTCTTC
TRBV19	TRBD1	.	TRBJ1-2	CASRSRDRAGYTF	TGTGCCAGTCGATCCCGGGACAGGGCTGGCTACACCTTC
TRBV9	TRBD1	.	TRBJ2-5	CASSFTGTVETQYF	TGTGCCAGCAGCTTTACTGGGACAGTGGAGACCCAGTACTTC
TRBV2	TRBD1	.	TRBJ2-5	CASSESGGGETQYF	TGTGCCAGCAGTGAGTCAGGGGGCGGGGAGACCCAGTACTTC
TRBV4-1	.	.	TRBJ1-2	CASSQGNYGYTF	TGCGCCAGCAGCCAGGGGAACTATGGCTACACCTTC
TRBV10-3	.	.	TRBJ2-3	CAISDQSTDTQYF	TGTGCCATCAGTGATCAGAGCACAGATACGCAGTATTTT
TRBV2	.	once	TRBJ1-4	CASSLVQSEKLFF	TGTGCCAGCAGTTTGGTACAGAGTGAAAAACTGTTTTTT
TRBV5-3	.	.	TRBJ2-4	CARSLVLVRAPF	TGTGCCAGAAGCTTGGTTTTGGTGAGGGCTCCTTTC
TRBV30	.	.	TRBJ1-5	CAWSVGQDQPQHF	TGTGCCTGGAGTGTAGGGCAGGACCAGCCCCAGCATTTT
TRBV9	TRBD1	.	TRBJ2-2	CASSSKQGGTGELFF	TGTGCCAGCAGCTCTAAACAGGGGGGCACCGGGGAGCTGTTTTTT
TRBV5-5	.	.	TRBJ2-3	CASRFSTDTQYF	TGTGCCAGCAGATTTAGCACAGATACGCAGTATTTT
TRBV5-6	.	.	TRBJ1-5	CASSLWDVSNQPQHF	TGTGCCAGCAGCTTGTGGGACGTTAGCAATCAGCCCCAGCATTTT
TRBV19	TRBD1	.	TRBJ1-5	CASRKDRGSVSNQPQHF	TGTGCCAGTAGAAAAGACAGGGGGTCGGTAAGCAATCAGCCCCAGCATTTT
TRBV15	.	.	TRBJ2-7	CATSRLRESSYEQYF	TGTGCCACCAGCAGACTAAGGGAAAGCTCCTACGAGCAGTACTTC
TRBV29-1	TRBD1	few	TRBJ1-1	CSVEGRQGSYTEAFF	TGCAGCGTTGAAGGGCGACAGGGGAGCTACACTGAAGCTTTCTTT
TRBV9	TRBD1	.	TRBJ1-4	CASRGKTSRDRSRNEKLFF	TGTGCCAGCCGTGGCAAGACGTCCCGGGACAGGTCTCGAAATGAAAAACTGTTTTTT
TRBV5-1	TRBD1	once	TRBJ2-1	CASSLLREGQGAYEQFF	TGCGCCAGCAGCTTGTTGCGCGAGGGCCAGGGGGCTTATGAGCAGTTCTTC
TRBV19	.	.	TRBJ1-2	CASSMRSSPNYGYTF	TGTGCCAGTAGTATGAGGAGTTCTCCAAACTATGGCTACACCTTC
TRBV6-6	TRBD1	once	TRBJ1-5	CASTVTGLGNQPQHF	TGTGCCAGCACCGTGACAGGGTTGGGCAATCAGCCCCAGCATTTT
TRBV7-8	TRBD1	.	TRBJ1-5	CASSQFRGLQPQHF	TGTGCCAGCAGCCAATTTAGGGGGCTTCAGCCCCAGCATTTT
TRBV18	TRBD1	.	TRBJ2-7	CASSHGLDRGDEQYF	TGTGCCAGCTCTCACGGTCTTGACAGGGGAGACGAGCAGTACTTC
TRBV25-1	.	.	TRBJ2-7	CASRDIGGSSYEQYF	TGTGCCAGCAGGGACATAGGGGGGTCGTCCTACGAGCAGTACTTC
TRBV20-1	.	.	TRBJ2-1	CSAAANEQFF	TGCAGTGCCGCTGCCAATGAGCAGTTCTTC
TRBV5-1	TRBD1	.	TRBJ1-2	CASSMTGDGYGYTF	TGCGCCAGCAGCATGACAGGGGATGGGTATGGCTACACCTTC
TRBV27	TRBD2	.	TRBJ2-3	CASSRGRGGPDTQYF	TGTGCCAGCAGCCGGGGACGGGGGGGCCCAGATACGCAGTATTTT
TRBV5-6	TRBD1	.	TRBJ1-2	CASSAPGQGVPGGYTF	TGTGCCAGCAGCGCGCCGGGACAGGGGGTTCCGGGAGGCTACACCTTC
TRBV5-1	.	.	TRBJ2-7	CANQRDGHYEQYF	TGCGCCAACCAACGGGACGGGCACTACGAGCAGTACTTC
TRBV2	.	once	TRBJ1-3	CASTGQWGNTIYF	TGTGCCAGTACAGGGCAGTGGGGAAACACCATATATTTT
TRBV10-3	.	.	TRBJ2-5	CAISEFGHSEETQYF	TGTGCCATCAGTGAATTTGGACACAGCGAAGAGACCCAGTACTTC
TRBV28	.	.	TRBJ2-7	CASSLLAISSYEQYF	TGTGCCAGCAGTTTACTTGCGATCAGCTCCTACGAGCAGTACTTC
TRBV5-1	.	once	TRBJ1-1	CASSLGQPYTEAFF	TGCGCCAGCAGCTTGGGGCAGCCCTACACTGAAGCTTTCTTT
TRBV2	.	.	TRBJ2-4	CASSEGASYKNIQYF	TGTGCCAGCAGTGAAGGGGCCAGCTACAAAAACATTCAGTACTTC
TRBV2	.	.	TRBJ2-7	CASSEQGGPYEQYF	TGTGCCAGCAGTGAACAGGGGGGACCCTACGAGCAGTACTTC